Listed here are 3 T cell receptor beta chains from one sample, sequenced in a study of blood T cell repertoires in COVID-19. The assay was immunoSEQ multiplex PCR, and TCRdb's table has in-frame clones only and misses some. The sample records about 61,000 clones, 70% to 90% being singletons. Sequenced material: peripheral blood. The receptor set was obtained from a man aged 55-75 years with acute or convalescent COVID-19.

The chain links TRBV5-1 to TRBJ2-5; unclear D gene. The CDR3 is made up of 12 amino acids. In germline, CDR1 is SGHRS, CDR2 YFSETQ. V was cut by 4 bases and J by 4 bases, with 8 bases left in between. CDR3 coding DNA: TGCGCCAGCAGCCGCGAAGCAGAGACCCAGTACTTC. The encoded protein is CASSREAETQYF.

The chain joins TRBV3-1 (or the pseudogene TRBV3-2) to TRBJ2-5; possible D gene TRBD2, 7 bases. This CDR3 contains 16 residues. Germline V gives CDR1 LGHDT, CDR2 YNNKEL (reference sequence). V was shortened by 0 bases and J by 0 bases, with 11 bases between the two germline ends. CDR3: CASSQDGGGHQETQYF. For the CDR3, the DNA is TGTGCCAGCAGCCAAGATGGGGGGGGCCACCAAGAGACCCAGTACTTC.

The gene calls are TRBV5-1 and TRBJ1-1, with D hard to call. Germline V gene data show CDR1 as SGHRS and CDR2 as YFSETQ. The CDR3 loop spans 14 amino acids. V was trimmed by 1 base and J by 1 base, leaving 8 bases between them. The CDR3 DNA is TGCGCCAGCAGCTTGTGGCCGCCGAACACTGAAGCTTTCTTT. Its protein product is CASSLWPPNTEAFF.